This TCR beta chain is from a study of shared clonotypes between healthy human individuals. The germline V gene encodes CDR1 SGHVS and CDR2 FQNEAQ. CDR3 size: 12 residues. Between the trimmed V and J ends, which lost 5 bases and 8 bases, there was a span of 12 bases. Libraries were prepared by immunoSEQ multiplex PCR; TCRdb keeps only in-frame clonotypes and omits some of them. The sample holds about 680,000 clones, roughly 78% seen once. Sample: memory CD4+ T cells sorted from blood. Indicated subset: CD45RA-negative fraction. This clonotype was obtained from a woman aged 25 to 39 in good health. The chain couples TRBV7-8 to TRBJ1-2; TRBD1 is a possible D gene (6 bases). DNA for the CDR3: TGTGCCAGCAGCCCGCAGGGGAACGGCTACACCTTC. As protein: CASSPQGNGYTF.